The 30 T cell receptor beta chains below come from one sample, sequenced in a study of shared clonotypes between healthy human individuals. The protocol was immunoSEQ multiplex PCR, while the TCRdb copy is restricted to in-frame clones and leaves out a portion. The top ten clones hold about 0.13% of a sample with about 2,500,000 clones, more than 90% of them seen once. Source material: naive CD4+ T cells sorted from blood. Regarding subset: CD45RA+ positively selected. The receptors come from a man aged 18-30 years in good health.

The CDR3 is CASSPGDTSYEQYF. CDR3 coding DNA: TGTGCCAGCAGTCCGGGGGACACCTCCTACGAGCAGTACTTC. The J gene is TRBJ2-7, the V gene TRBV6-6; TRBD1 or TRBD2 may be the D gene (6 bases each). Between the trimmed V and J ends, which lost 5 bases and 0 bases, there was a span of 11 bases. Germline V gene data show CDR1 as MNHNY and CDR2 as SVGAGI (reference sequence). CDR3 length: 14 residues.

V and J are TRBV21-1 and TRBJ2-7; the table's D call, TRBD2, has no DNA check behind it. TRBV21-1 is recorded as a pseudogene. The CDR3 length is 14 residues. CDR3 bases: TGTGCCAGCAACTGGCCAGGAGGGGACTACGAGCAGTACTTC. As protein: CASNWPGGDYEQYF.

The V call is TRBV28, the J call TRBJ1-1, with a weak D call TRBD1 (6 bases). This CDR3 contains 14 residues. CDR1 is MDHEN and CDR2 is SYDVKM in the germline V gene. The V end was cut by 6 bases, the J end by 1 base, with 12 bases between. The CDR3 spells CASSPDRPNTEAFF. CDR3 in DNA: TGTGCCAGCAGCCCCGACAGGCCGAACACTGAAGCTTTCTTT. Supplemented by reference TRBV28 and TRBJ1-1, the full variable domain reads DVKVTQSSRYLVKRTGEKVFLECVQDMDHENMFWYRQDPGLGLRLIYFSYDVKMKEKGDIPEGYSVSREKKERFSLILESASTNQTSMYLCASSPDRPNTEAFFGQGTRLTVV.

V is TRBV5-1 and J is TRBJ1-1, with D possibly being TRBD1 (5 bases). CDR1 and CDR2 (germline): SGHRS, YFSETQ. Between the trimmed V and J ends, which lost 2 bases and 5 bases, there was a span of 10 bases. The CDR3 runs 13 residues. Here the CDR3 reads CASSFQGGTEAFF. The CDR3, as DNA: TGCGCCAGCAGCTTTCAGGGTGGGACTGAAGCTTTCTTT.

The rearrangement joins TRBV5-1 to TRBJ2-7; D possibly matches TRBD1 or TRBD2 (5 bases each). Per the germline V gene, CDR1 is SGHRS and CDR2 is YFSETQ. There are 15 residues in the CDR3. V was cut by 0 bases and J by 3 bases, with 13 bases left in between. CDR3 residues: CASSLVSTAVYEQYF. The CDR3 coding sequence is TGCGCCAGCAGCTTGGTCTCGACAGCGGTCTACGAGCAGTACTTC.

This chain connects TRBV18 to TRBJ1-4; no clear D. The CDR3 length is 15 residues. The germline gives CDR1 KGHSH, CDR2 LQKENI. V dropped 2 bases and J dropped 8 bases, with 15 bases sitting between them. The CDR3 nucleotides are TGTGCCAGCTCACCAATGGAGGTGGGGTACGAAAAACTGTTTTTT. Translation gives CASSPMEVGYEKLFF.

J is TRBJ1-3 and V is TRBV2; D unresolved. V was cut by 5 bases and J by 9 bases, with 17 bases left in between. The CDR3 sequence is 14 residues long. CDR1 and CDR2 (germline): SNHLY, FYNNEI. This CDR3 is CASSQFRGSSTIYF. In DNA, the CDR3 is TGTGCCAGCAGTCAGTTCCGGGGTTCTAGCACCATATATTTT.

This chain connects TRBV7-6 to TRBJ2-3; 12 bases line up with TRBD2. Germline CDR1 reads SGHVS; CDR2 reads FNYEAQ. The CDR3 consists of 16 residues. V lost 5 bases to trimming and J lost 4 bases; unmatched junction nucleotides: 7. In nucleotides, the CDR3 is TGTGCCAGCAGCCAGGAGACTAGCGGGGGCCCAGATACGCAGTATTTT. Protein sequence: CASSQETSGGPDTQYF. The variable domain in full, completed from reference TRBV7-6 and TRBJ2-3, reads GAGVSQSPRYKVTKRGQDVALRCDPISGHVSLYWYRQALGQGPEFLTYFNYEAQQDKSGLPNDRFSAERPEGSISTLTIQRTEQRDSAMYRCASSQETSGGPDTQYFGPGTRLTVL.

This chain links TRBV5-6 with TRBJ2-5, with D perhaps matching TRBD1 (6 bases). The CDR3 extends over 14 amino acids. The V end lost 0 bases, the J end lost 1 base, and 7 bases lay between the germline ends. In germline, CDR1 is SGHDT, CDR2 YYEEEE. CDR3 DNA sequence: TGTGCCAGCAGCTTGGGAGGGGGCCAAGAGACCCAGTACTTC. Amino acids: CASSLGGGQETQYF.

CDR3 region: CASSLFGREGGELFF. In nucleotides, the CDR3 is TGTGCCAGCAGCTTATTCGGCAGGGAGGGCGGGGAGCTGTTTTTT. The chain uses TRBV7-2 and TRBJ2-2, with TRBD2 matching 7 bases. The CDR3 loop spans 15 amino acids. In germline, CDR1 is SGHTA, CDR2 FQGNSA. V shed 2 bases and J 7 bases; nucleotides not matched to a gene: 7.

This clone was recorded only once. CDR3: CASSDSSSNQPQHF. As DNA, the CDR3 is TGTGCCAGCAGTGATTCGAGTAGCAATCAGCCCCAGCATTTT. The chain couples TRBV2 to TRBJ1-5; no firm D call. Per germline, CDR1 SNHLY and CDR2 FYNNEI. Between the trimmed V and J ends, which lost 3 bases and 0 bases, there was a span of 6 bases. This CDR3 comprises 14 residues.

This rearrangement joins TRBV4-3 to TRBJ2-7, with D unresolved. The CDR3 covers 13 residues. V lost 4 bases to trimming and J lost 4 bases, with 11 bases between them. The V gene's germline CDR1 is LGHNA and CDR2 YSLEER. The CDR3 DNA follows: TGCGCCAGCAGCCGCCAGGAAGGTTACGAGCAGTACTTC. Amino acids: CASSRQEGYEQYF.

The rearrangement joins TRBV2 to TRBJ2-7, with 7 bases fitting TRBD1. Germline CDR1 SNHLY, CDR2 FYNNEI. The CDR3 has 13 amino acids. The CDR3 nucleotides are TGTGCGTCGGGACAGCGTATCATCTACGAGCAGTACTTC. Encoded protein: CASGQRIIYEQYF.

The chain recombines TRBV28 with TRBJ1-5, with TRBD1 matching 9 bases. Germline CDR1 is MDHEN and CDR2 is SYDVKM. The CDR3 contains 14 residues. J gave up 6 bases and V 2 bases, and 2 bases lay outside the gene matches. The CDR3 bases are TGTGCCAGCAGTTTAACAGGGGGCGTTCAGCCCCAGCATTTT. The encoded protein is CASSLTGGVQPQHF.

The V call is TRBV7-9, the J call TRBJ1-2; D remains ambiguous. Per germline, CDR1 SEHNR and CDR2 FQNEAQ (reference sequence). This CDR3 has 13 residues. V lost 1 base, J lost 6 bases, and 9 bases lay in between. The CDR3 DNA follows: TGTGCCAGCAGCTTAGTCGCTGTGAATGGCTACACCTTC. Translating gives CASSLVAVNGYTF.

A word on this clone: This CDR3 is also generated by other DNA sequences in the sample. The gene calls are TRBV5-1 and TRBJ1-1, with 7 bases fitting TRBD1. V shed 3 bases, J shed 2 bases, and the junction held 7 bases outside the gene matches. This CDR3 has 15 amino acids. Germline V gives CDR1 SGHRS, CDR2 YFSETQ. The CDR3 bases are TGCGCCAGCAGCTCTTCAGGGGGATTAAACACTGAAGCTTTCTTT. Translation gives CASSSSGGLNTEAFF.

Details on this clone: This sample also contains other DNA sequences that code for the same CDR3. The CDR3 spells CASSFSGGGETQYF. CDR3 DNA sequence: TGCGCCAGCAGCTTTAGCGGGGGGGGAGAGACCCAGTACTTC. The chain combines TRBV5-1 with TRBJ2-5, with TRBD2 matching over 11 bases. Looked up from germline, CDR1 is SGHRS and CDR2 is YFSETQ. The CDR3 consists of 14 residues. V trimming: 2 bases; J trimming: 4 bases; junction bases outside the gene matches: 1.

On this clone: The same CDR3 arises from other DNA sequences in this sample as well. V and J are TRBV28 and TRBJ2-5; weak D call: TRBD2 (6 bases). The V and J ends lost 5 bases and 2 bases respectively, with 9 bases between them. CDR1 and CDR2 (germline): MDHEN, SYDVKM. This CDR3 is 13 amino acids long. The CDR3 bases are TGTGCCAGCAGTACCGGGGGTCAAGAGACCCAGTACTTC. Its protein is CASSTGGQETQYF.

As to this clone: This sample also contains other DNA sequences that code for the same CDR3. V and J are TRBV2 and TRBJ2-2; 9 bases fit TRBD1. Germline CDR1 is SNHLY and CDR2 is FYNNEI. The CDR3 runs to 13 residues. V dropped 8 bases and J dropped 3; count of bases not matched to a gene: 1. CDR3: CASRDRDTGELFF. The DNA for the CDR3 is TGTGCCAGCCGGGACAGGGACACCGGGGAGCTGTTTTTT.

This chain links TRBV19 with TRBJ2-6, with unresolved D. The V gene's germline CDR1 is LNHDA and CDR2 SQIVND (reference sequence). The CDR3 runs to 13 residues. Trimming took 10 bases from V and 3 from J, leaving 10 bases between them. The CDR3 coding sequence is TGTGCCACCCGTTACGGTGGGGCCAACGTCCTGACTTTC. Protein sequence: CATRYGGANVLTF. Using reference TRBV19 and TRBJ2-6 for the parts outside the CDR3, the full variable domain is DGGITQSPKYLFRKEGQNVTLSCEQNLNHDAMYWYRQDPGQGLRLIYYSQIVNDFQKGDIAEGYSVSREKKESFPLTVTSAQKNPTAFYLCATRYGGANVLTFGAGSRLTVL.

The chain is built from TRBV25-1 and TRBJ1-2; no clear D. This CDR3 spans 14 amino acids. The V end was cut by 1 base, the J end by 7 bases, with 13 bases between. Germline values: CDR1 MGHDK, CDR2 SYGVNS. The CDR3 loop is CASSEWAAKGGYTF. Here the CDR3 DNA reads TGTGCCAGCAGTGAATGGGCAGCAAAGGGTGGCTACACCTTC.

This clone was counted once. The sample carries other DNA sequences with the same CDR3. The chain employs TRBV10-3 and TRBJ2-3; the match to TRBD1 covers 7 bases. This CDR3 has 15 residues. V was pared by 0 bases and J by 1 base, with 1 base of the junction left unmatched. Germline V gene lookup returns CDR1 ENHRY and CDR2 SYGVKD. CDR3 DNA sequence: TGTGCCATCAGTGAGTCGCAGGGGGGCACAGATACGCAGTATTTT. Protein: CAISESQGGTDTQYF.

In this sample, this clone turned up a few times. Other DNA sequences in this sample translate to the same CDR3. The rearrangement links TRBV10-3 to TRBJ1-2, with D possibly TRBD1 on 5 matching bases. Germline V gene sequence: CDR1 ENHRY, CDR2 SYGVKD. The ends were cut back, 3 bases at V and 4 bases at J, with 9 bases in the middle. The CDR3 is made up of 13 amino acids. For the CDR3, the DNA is TGTGCCATCAGTGAAGGGGCCTCCTATGGCTACACCTTC. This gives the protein CAISEGASYGYTF.

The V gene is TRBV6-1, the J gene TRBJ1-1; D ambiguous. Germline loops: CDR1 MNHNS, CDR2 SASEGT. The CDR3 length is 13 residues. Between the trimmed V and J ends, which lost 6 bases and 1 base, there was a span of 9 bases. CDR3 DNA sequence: TGTGCCAGCAGGTTTGGACCGAACACTGAAGCTTTCTTT. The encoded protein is CASRFGPNTEAFF.

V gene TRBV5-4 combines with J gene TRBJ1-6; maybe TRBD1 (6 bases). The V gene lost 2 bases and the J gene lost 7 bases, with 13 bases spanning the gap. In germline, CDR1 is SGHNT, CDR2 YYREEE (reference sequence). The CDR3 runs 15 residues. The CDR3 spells CASSLARQGNSPLHF. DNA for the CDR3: TGTGCCAGCAGCTTAGCGCGGCAGGGGAATTCACCCCTCCACTTT.

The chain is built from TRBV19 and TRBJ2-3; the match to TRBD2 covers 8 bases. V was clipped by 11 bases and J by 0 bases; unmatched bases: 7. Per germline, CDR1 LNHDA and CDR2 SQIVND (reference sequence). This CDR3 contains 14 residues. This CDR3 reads CAVQASGSTDTQYF. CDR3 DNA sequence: TGTGCCGTTCAAGCTAGCGGGAGCACAGATACGCAGTATTTT. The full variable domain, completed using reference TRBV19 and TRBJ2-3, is DGGITQSPKYLFRKEGQNVTLSCEQNLNHDAMYWYRQDPGQGLRLIYYSQIVNDFQKGDIAEGYSVSREKKESFPLTVTSAQKNPTAFYLCAVQASGSTDTQYFGPGTRLTVL.

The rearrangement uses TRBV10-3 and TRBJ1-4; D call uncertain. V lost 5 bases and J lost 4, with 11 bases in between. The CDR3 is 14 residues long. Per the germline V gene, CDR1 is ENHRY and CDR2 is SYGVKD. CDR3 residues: CAISNRELNEKLFF. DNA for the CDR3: TGTGCCATCAGTAACCGGGAACTTAATGAAAAACTGTTTTTT.

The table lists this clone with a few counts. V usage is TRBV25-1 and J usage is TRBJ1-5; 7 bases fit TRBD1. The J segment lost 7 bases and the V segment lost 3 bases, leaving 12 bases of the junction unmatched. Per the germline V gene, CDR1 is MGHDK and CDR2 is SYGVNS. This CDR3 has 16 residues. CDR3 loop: CASSEEEGAICQPQHF. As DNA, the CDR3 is TGTGCCAGCAGTGAGGAAGAGGGGGCGATTTGCCAGCCCCAGCATTTT.

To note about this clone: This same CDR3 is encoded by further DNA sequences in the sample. In DNA, the CDR3 is TGTGCCAGCAGCTTAGCGCTGAACACTGAAGCTTTCTTT. It specifies CASSLALNTEAFF. V and J are TRBV7-2 and TRBJ1-1; the D is unclear. From germline, CDR1 is SGHTA and CDR2 FQGNSA. Trimming pared 0 bases from V and 0 bases from J, leaving 2 bases between. The CDR3 is 13 amino acids.

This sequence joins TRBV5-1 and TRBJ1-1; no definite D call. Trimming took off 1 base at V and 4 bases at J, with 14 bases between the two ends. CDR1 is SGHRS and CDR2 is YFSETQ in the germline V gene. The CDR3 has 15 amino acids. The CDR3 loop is CASSLSGLSSTEAFF. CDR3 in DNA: TGCGCCAGCAGCTTGTCGGGCCTCTCTTCCACTGAAGCTTTCTTT.